Following are 4 T cell receptor beta chains from one sample sequenced in a study of blood T cell repertoires in COVID-19. This table comes from immunoSEQ multiplex PCR, and its TCRdb copy is limited to in-frame clones, with some not included. Of 200,000 to 300,000 clones detected, about 80% appear once; the ten largest clones hold 1.9%. The sample was peripheral blood. The receptors were sampled from a man aged 30 to 45 who had recovered from COVID-19.

This rearrangement joins TRBV27 to TRBJ2-7; 10 bases match TRBD2. The CDR3 runs to 16 residues. J lost 2 bases, V lost 5 bases, and 9 bases had no gene match. CDR1 and CDR2 (germline): MNHEY, SMNVEV (reference sequence). The DNA for the CDR3 is TGTGCCAGCAGTCCTCCGGGACTAGCGAGAACCTACGAGCAGTACGTC. Encoded protein: CASSPPGLARTYEQYV.

The chain couples TRBV18 to TRBJ1-5; no clear D. CDR1 and CDR2 from the germline V gene are KGHSH and LQKENI. This CDR3 region has 16 residues. V dropped 3 bases and J dropped 0 bases, with 12 bases sitting between them. CDR3 residues: CASSPAGSGSNQPQHF. In nucleotides, the CDR3 is TGTGCCAGCTCACCGGCGGGAAGTGGTAGCAATCAGCCCCAGCATTTT.

This clone has more than one count but fewer than ten. The chain recombines TRBV6-4 with TRBJ1-6; the D is unclear. Germline values: CDR1 MRHNA, CDR2 SNTAGT. V was shortened by 6 bases and J by 8 bases, with 14 bases between the two germline ends. The CDR3 is 14 residues long. The CDR3 reads CASSPSVGDSPLHF. The CDR3 nucleotides are TGTGCCAGCAGCCCATCCGTCGGGGATTCACCCCTCCACTTT.

The DNA of the CDR3 is TGTGCCAGCAATTTGGCAGGTTACTTGGGTCGCAATCAGCCCCAGCATTTT. It specifies CASNLAGYLGRNQPQHF. The rearrangement links TRBV25-1 to TRBJ1-5; D is ambiguous. The V end was cut by 7 bases, the J end by 2 bases, with 21 bases between. The CDR3 is made up of 17 amino acids. Per the germline V gene, CDR1 is MGHDK and CDR2 is SYGVNS. Full variable domain (outside the CDR3, taken from reference TRBV25-1 and TRBJ1-5): EADIYQTPRYLVIGTGKKITLECSQTMGHDKMYWYQQDPGMELHLIHYSYGVNSTEKGDLSSESTVSRIRTEHFPLTLESARPSHTSQYLCASNLAGYLGRNQPQHFGDGTRLSIL.